This is a list of T cell receptor beta chains from one sample in a study of CD8 T cells in ankylosing spondylitis. One entry per CDR3 protein, called by TCRdb with MiXCR from the 5' RACE reads. Seen here are 340,000 or so distinct CDR3 sequences, roughly 14% observed once, and the top ten hold less than 1.1%. Sequenced sample: blood, either unsorted or a sorted T cell fraction (not recorded which). These receptors were taken from a male donor with ankylosing spondylitis or in good health (not recorded which). Each CDR3 is given with its conserved first and last residue. A D gene is named only where the DNA matches it firmly. Clone size appears in some rows only: once, few, many, or a class for an expanded clone.

many | TRBJ2-4 | TRBV5-1 | - | TGCGCCAGCAGCTTGGATACCAAAAACATTCAGTACTTC | CASSLDTKNIQYF
few | TRBJ2-3 | TRBV4-1 | - | TGCGCCAGCAGCCAGGAGTACCCAGATACGCAGTATTTT | CASSQEYPDTQYF
many | TRBJ2-3 | TRBV29-1 | - | TGCAGCGCAGGACTCACAGATACGCAGTATTTT | CSAGLTDTQYF
- | TRBJ2-5 | TRBV12-3/TRBV12-4 | - | TGTGCCAGCAGTTTACATGGAGGGGGTGGCCAGTACTTC | CASSLHGGGGQYF
few | TRBJ2-3 | TRBV12-3/TRBV12-4 | - | TGTGCCAGCAGTTTCCAGGGAGATTTCACAGATACGCAGTATTTT | CASSFQGDFTDTQYF
- | TRBJ2-3 | TRBV7-2 | - | TGTGCCAGCAGCTCCCGGACCAGGGATACGCAGTATTTT | CASSSRTRDTQYF
- | TRBJ2-3 | TRBV11-2 | TRBD2 | TGTGCCAGCAGCTTACTCCCCCCGGCTAGCGGGGGGGCAACAGATACGCAGTATTTT | CASSLLPPASGGATDTQYF
many | TRBJ2-1 | TRBV10-3 | TRBD2 | TGTGCCATCAGCCCCGGACTAGCGGGGGGGGACAATGAGCAGTTCTTC | CAISPGLAGGDNEQFF
few | TRBJ2-5 | TRBV25-1 | - | TGTGCCAGCAGTGACTCAGGGCTTGGAGTAGAGACCCAGTACTTC | CASSDSGLGVETQYF
- | TRBJ2-7 | TRBV20-1 | TRBD1 | TGCAGTGCTAGAGAACAGGGGGCAAACTACGAGCAGTACTTC | CSAREQGANYEQYF
few | TRBJ2-1 | TRBV5-1 | - | TGCGCCAGCAGCTTGGGTGGTTCGGGAGTCGCCTACAATGAGCAGTTCTTC | CASSLGGSGVAYNEQFF
- | TRBJ2-1 | TRBV15 | - | TGTGCCACCAGCAGAGATCGAGGAGGGGGCGAAGAGCAGTTCTTC | CATSRDRGGGEEQFF
few | TRBJ2-3 | TRBV4-1 | TRBD1 | TGCGCCAGCAGCCAGATGACAGGGAGAGTTTCAGATACGCAGTATTTT | CASSQMTGRVSDTQYF
many | TRBJ1-2 | TRBV12-3/TRBV12-4 | - | TGTGCCAGCAGTTTGAGGGACTATGGCTACACCTTC | CASSLRDYGYTF
- | TRBJ2-7 | TRBV5-4 | - | TGTGCCAGCAGCTATTCGACAGAATTCTACGAGCAGTACTTC | CASSYSTEFYEQYF